The clone carrying this TCR beta chain showed up just once. The sample belongs to a study of blood T cell repertoires in COVID-19. Turning to the study itself: The United States, Italy and Spain supplied acute and convalescent COVID-19 samples.

Assay used: immunoSEQ multiplex PCR; TCRdb lists only in-frame clones, some missing. The sample contains around 110,000 clones, roughly 85% of which appear only once. Germline V CDR1 and CDR2: MNHEY, SVGAGI. Trimming left V 0 bases short and J 8 bases short, with 7 bases between. The CDR3 spans 13 residues. Sequenced material: peripheral blood. The clonotype originates from a middle-aged man with acute or convalescent COVID-19. The chain uses TRBV6-5 and TRBJ1-4; D remains unclear. CDR3 coding DNA: TGTGCCAGCAGTTACTCCCCCGTCGAAAAACTGTTTTTT. Translation: CASSYSPVEKLFF.